The 22 T cell receptor beta chains in this list originate from one sample, sequenced in a study of cytomegalovirus exposure and HLA in healthy donors. 13 Jbeta primers and 60 Vbeta primers were used for the PCR. Some clones are missing from TCRdb's copy, which holds only in-frame ones; the method was immunoSEQ multiplex PCR. The table includes under 200,000 clones, around four fifths detected once. The sample was PBMCs. The receptors were gathered from a woman in her thirties in good health and CMV-seronegative.

The rearrangement joins TRBV1 to TRBJ2-2; the table assigns TRBD1, which was not confirmed against the DNA. TRBV1 is an annotated pseudogene. The CDR3 is made up of 14 amino acids. CDR3: CTSSNTGNTGELFF. In DNA form, the CDR3 reads TGCACCAGCAGCAATACAGGGAACACCGGGGAGCTGTTTTTT.

The V call is TRBV28, the J call TRBJ2-7; 7 bases are a match to TRBD2. The CDR3 loop spans 12 amino acids. The trim removed 6 bases at V and 12 bases at J, leaving 11 bases unmatched. Germline CDR1 reads MDHEN; CDR2 reads SYDVKM. The CDR3 region is CASRSSGEEAYF. CDR3 nucleotide sequence: TGTGCCAGCAGATCCAGCGGGGAGGAGGCGTACTTC.

This clone was counted once. The chain joins TRBV4-1 to TRBJ2-7, with D uncertain. The CDR3 loop spans 12 amino acids. V was clipped by 1 base and J by 6 bases, with 7 bases between them. CDR1 is MGHRA, CDR2 YSYEKL, per germline. CDR3 coding DNA: TGCGCCAGCAGCCAAGGGCCCTCCGAGCAGTACTTC. This translates into CASSQGPSEQYF.

V gene TRBV2 combines with J gene TRBJ2-5, with D possibly being TRBD2 (6 bases). Matching the DNA end better, TRBJ2-7 makes the J call doubtful. This CDR3 contains 14 residues. CDR1 and CDR2 from the germline V gene are SNHLY and FYNNEI. The CDR3 protein is CASTEFRGNYEQYF. DNA of the CDR3: TGTGCCAGCACCGAATTTCGGGGGAACTACGAGCAGTACTTC.

This sequence joins TRBV28 and TRBJ1-1; D may be TRBD1 (6 bases). Germline-derived CDR1 and CDR2 are MDHEN and SYDVKM. Between the trimmed V and J ends, which lost 7 bases and 2 bases, there was a span of 20 bases. The CDR3 loop spans 16 amino acids. Here the CDR3 DNA reads TGTGCCAGCACCCTCGGGGGGGCCCCATTCAACACTGAAGCTTTCTTT. Residues: CASTLGGAPFNTEAFF.

Here the CDR3 DNA reads TGTGCCAGCAGCTTCCAGGGGGCGTTTGGCTACACCTTC. Translating gives CASSFQGAFGYTF. The chain couples TRBV11-2 to TRBJ1-2, with TRBD1 matching 8 bases. Germline CDR1 is SGHAT and CDR2 is FQNNGV. V was pared by 3 bases and J by 7 bases, with 4 bases of the junction left unmatched. This CDR3 contains 13 residues.

The chain has TRBV7-3 and TRBJ1-1; 8 bases are shared with TRBD1. Losses at the gene ends were 1 base for V and 2 bases for J; bases not matched to a gene: 3. Germline V lookup: CDR1 SGHTA, CDR2 FQGTGA. The CDR3 runs to 15 residues. The CDR3, as DNA: TGTGCCAGCAGCTTAATAGCAGGGGGCAACACTGAAGCTTTCTTT. Translating gives CASSLIAGGNTEAFF.

The rearrangement uses TRBV5-1 and TRBJ1-6; tentatively, D is TRBD1 (5 bases). This CDR3 is built from 13 residues. Deletions cut 4 bases from V and 10 bases from J, with 12 bases between. The V gene's germline CDR1 is SGHRS and CDR2 YFSETQ. DNA of the CDR3: TGCGCCAGCAGCATGGGGAAGGGGTCACCCCTCCACTTT. Amino acid sequence: CASSMGKGSPLHF.

The rearrangement joins TRBV5-4 to TRBJ1-3, with TRBD1 as a possible D gene (5 bases). CDR3 length equals 15 residues. CDR1 SGHNT and CDR2 YYREEE come from the germline V gene (reference sequence). V was shortened by 2 bases and J by 0 bases, with 9 bases between the two germline ends. The DNA for the CDR3 is TGTGCCAGCAGCTTTGACAGCCGCTCTGGAAACACCATATATTTT. Amino acid sequence: CASSFDSRSGNTIYF.

CDR3 protein: CASSSRGDSLNTEAFF. The CDR3 nucleotides read TGCGCCAGCAGCTCTCGTGGGGACAGCTTGAACACTGAAGCTTTCTTT. The V call is TRBV5-1, the J call TRBJ1-1; 7 bases are a match to TRBD1. There are 16 residues in the CDR3. Germline loops: CDR1 SGHRS, CDR2 YFSETQ. The V and J ends lost 3 bases and 0 bases, in that order; junction bases with no gene match: 8. Using reference TRBV5-1 and TRBJ1-1 for the parts outside the CDR3, the full variable domain is KAGVTQTPRYLIKTRGQQVTLSCSPISGHRSVSWYQQTPGQGLQFLFEYFSETQRNKGNFPGRFSGRQFSNSRSEMNVSTLELGDSALYLCASSSRGDSLNTEAFFGQGTRLTVV.

The chain combines TRBV5-6 with TRBJ1-3; D gene ambiguous. The CDR3 sequence is 16 residues long. The germline V gene encodes CDR1 SGHDT and CDR2 YYEEEE. V was pared by 4 bases and J by 4 bases, with 18 bases between. This chain's CDR3 is CASSATGSRWGNTIYF. CDR3 nucleotide sequence: TGTGCCAGCAGCGCGACCGGGAGCAGATGGGGAAACACCATATATTTT.

The chain carries TRBV7-9 and TRBJ2-5, with 8 bases that match TRBD1. With the DNA end fitting TRBJ2-7 better, the J assignment may be wrong. The CDR3 runs to 14 residues. Per germline, CDR1 SEHNR and CDR2 FQNEAQ (reference sequence). The CDR3 loop is CASSPRDRLYEQYF. As DNA, the CDR3 is TGTGCCAGCAGCCCGAGGGACAGGCTCTACGAGCAGTACTTC.

This rearrangement joins TRBV6-1 to TRBJ2-1; 9 bases fit TRBD1. The CDR3 spans 15 residues. Germline values: CDR1 MNHNS, CDR2 SASEGT. The V and J ends lost 2 bases and 8 bases, in that order; junction bases with no gene match: 7. CDR3 residues: CASSERDRVGYEQFF. CDR3 DNA: TGTGCCAGCAGTGAAAGGGACAGGGTCGGGTATGAGCAGTTCTTC.

V usage is TRBV5-8 and J usage is TRBJ2-5, with D possibly matching TRBD2 (6 bases). The CDR3 runs to 15 residues. The V gene lost 6 bases and the J gene lost 1 base, with 16 bases spanning the gap. In germline, CDR1 is SGHTS, CDR2 YDEGEE. CDR3 coding DNA: TGTGCCAGCACCCGGACGGGGGAGCCCCAAGAGACCCAGTACTTC. Translation: CASTRTGEPQETQYF.

V gene TRBV30 combines with J gene TRBJ1-3; no clear D gene. The V gene lost 1 base and the J gene lost 4 bases, with 5 bases spanning the gap. Germline V gene sequence: CDR1 GTSNPN, CDR2 SVGIG (reference sequence). This CDR3 spans 12 amino acids. The CDR3 spells CAWSALGNTIYF. The CDR3 DNA sequence: TGTGCCTGGAGTGCACTGGGAAACACCATATATTTT.

This rearrangement joins TRBV7-9 to TRBJ1-1, with TRBD1 identical over 11 bases. Germline V gives CDR1 SEHNR, CDR2 FQNEAQ (reference sequence). Trimming cost V 4 bases and J 6 bases; bases outside gene matches: 7. CDR3 length: 15 amino acids. CDR3 in DNA: TGTGCCAGCAGCTCACCGGGACAGGGGGTGGCTGAAGCTTTCTTT. This codes for CASSSPGQGVAEAFF.

The chain employs TRBV5-1 and TRBJ2-7, with D maybe TRBD1 (5 bases). V shed 0 bases and J shed 1 base, with 11 bases lying between them. The CDR3 covers 15 residues. CDR1 is SGHRS, CDR2 YFSETQ, per germline. This chain's CDR3 is CASSLAQGRSYEQYF. DNA of the CDR3: TGCGCCAGCAGCTTGGCGCAGGGAAGGTCCTACGAGCAGTACTTC.

The V gene is TRBV4-2, the J gene TRBJ2-3; TRBD2 is a possible D gene (5 bases). The V end lost 1 base, the J end lost 1 base, and 12 bases lay between the germline ends. Germline-derived CDR1 and CDR2 are LGHNA and YNFKEQ. The CDR3 length is 16 residues. The CDR3 here is CASSQVGNGGTDTQYF. The CDR3, as DNA: TGTGCCAGCAGCCAAGTTGGGAACGGGGGCACAGATACGCAGTATTTT.

This clone was detected a few times. The chain joins TRBV7-2 to TRBJ1-2, with a tentative D call TRBD1 (6 bases). The germline V gene encodes CDR1 SGHTA and CDR2 FQGNSA. The CDR3 is 15 amino acids. V dropped 5 bases and J dropped 6 bases, with 19 bases sitting between them. CDR3 bases: TGTGCCAGCAGCCGATCCCGGACAGAATGGCATGGCTACACCTTC. This encodes CASSRSRTEWHGYTF.

The chain uses TRBV11-3 and TRBJ2-1; no reliable D call. This CDR3 is built from 15 residues. The germline CDR1 and CDR2 sequences are SGHNT and YENEEA. V lost 0 bases and J lost 2, with 8 bases in between. The CDR3 region is CASSLDTRAYNEQFF. The CDR3 nucleotides are TGTGCCAGCAGCTTAGACACCCGGGCCTACAATGAGCAGTTCTTC.

The V and J genes are TRBV6-5 and TRBJ2-7; D is perhaps TRBD1 (6 bases). The ends were cut back, 0 bases at V and 3 bases at J, with 9 bases in the middle. Germline lookup yields CDR1 MNHEY and CDR2 SVGAGI. The CDR3 runs 14 residues. Written as DNA, the CDR3 is TGTGCCAGCAGTTACTCGGACAGTAGCTACGAGCAGTACTTC. The encoded protein is CASSYSDSSYEQYF.

This rearrangement joins TRBV6-5 to TRBJ2-5; the D gene is possibly TRBD1 (6 bases). Trimming removed 2 bases at V and 5 bases at J, with 15 bases between. The germline CDR1 and CDR2 sequences are MNHEY and SVGAGI. The CDR3 extends over 15 amino acids. The CDR3 DNA sequence: TGTGCCAGCAGTTACAAGGGGGTCGCCATTGAGACCCAGTACTTC. Protein sequence: CASSYKGVAIETQYF.